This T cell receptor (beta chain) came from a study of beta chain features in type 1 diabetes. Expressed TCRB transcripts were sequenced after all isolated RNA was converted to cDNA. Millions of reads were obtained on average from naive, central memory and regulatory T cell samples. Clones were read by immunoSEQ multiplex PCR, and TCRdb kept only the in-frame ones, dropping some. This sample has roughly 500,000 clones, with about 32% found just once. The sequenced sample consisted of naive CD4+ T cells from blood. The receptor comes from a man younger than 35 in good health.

For the CDR3, the DNA is TGCAGCGTCGGGGGACACTTCTACGAGCAGTACTTC. This translates into CSVGGHFYEQYF. The chain combines TRBV29-1 with TRBJ2-7; the D gene could be TRBD1 or TRBD2 (6 bases each). The CDR3 is made up of 12 amino acids. The V gene lost 6 bases and the J gene lost 3 bases, with 12 bases spanning the gap. Per the germline V gene, CDR1 is SQVTM and CDR2 is ANQGSEA.